This TCR beta chain was sequenced during a study of cytomegalovirus exposure and HLA in healthy donors. Study results and limitations: According to an earlier analysis, most TCR beta V segments yielded productive rearrangements about 87% or about 30% of the time.

Both 60 Vbeta primers and 13 Jbeta primers went into the PCR. Repertoires were generated with immunoSEQ multiplex PCR, while TCRdb's copy carries only in-frame clones and drops some. The sample consists of over 200,000 clones, 78% of them appearing once. This CDR3 spans 15 amino acids. V gave up 6 bases and J gave up 5 bases, with 19 bases separating them. Looked up from germline, CDR1 is LNHDA and CDR2 is SQIVND (reference sequence). Regarding this clone: As yet, its antigen is unknown.

J is TRBJ1-2 and V is TRBV19, with TRBD1 as a possible D gene (5 bases). Sequencing was carried out using PBMCs. The receptor was derived from a male donor in good health and CMV-seronegative. The CDR3 here is CASSSDSSGIYGYTF. DNA of the CDR3: TGTGCCAGTAGCTCCGACAGTTCTGGGATATATGGCTACACCTTC.